Below, one T cell receptor (beta chain) is given with its context. What antigen it recognizes has not been identified. No clone much larger than this one lies a single base away; base qualities are absent. RNA was extracted with the RNeasy kit and roughly 0.5 to 1 ug was reverse transcribed using random hexamers. The immunoSEQ multiplex PCR assay, covering 54 Vbeta and 13 Jbeta segments, was used to amplify TCR beta CDR3 regions. Bias from PCR amplification was corrected by using a synthetic template baseline for primer optimization and for computational correction. The original pipeline was this. Reads were assigned to V, D and J genes according to IMGT and analyzed in immunoSEQ Analyzer, with only productive sequences retained. Clonality was computed as one minus Shannon entropy normalized by log2 of the number of productive unique sequences. Public and private clones were assessed among the 100 most prevalent clones of each patient and control. A clone was defined as Susac-specific if it was absent from the healthy and MS cohorts, from about a thousand published viral clones and from other ImmuneACCESS disease sequences. TCRdb handled the public reads itself, with Q25 trimming in fastp and clone calling in MiXCR, and kept productive beta chains. Rows with one shared CDR3 protein collapse into an entry with the most common genes and DNA. TCRdb's processing, not the authors' own work, is the source of the V and J calls. This sample gives 250,000 to 300,000 distinct CDR3 sequences in total; 85% of them show up just once. The ten largest clones represent over 0.095% of the sample.

These data belong to a study of CD8 T cells in Susac syndrome (dated by TCRdb to the late 2010s). Regarding the complete study: The study used repertoire sequencing to test whether antigen drove CD8+ T cell activation and differentiation in Susac syndrome. Clonality of the CD8+ T cell repertoire was compared between eleven to twelve healthy donors, approximately 14 Susac syndrome patients and fewer than 16 multiple sclerosis patients. Overall results and qualifications from the work: The number of individuals in the TCR sequencing and HLA analysis was recognized as being relatively small.

From its cysteine to its phenylalanine, the CDR3 spans 13 amino acids. The entry retains the CDR3 DNA only, 39 bases that are in frame from base 1. Taken from the germline V gene, the CDR1 and CDR2 loops are MGHRA and YSYEKL. The trim is 4 bases for V and 1 base for J, with a gap of 7 bases between the germline ends. Peripheral blood CD8+ and CD4+ T cells from healthy donors, Susac syndrome patients and multiple sclerosis patients were profiled using high-throughput TCR beta sequencing. Treatment-naive patients with stable or active relapsing-remitting disease fulfilling revised McDonald criteria were used as multiple sclerosis controls. Bulk CD8+ and CD4+ T cells were purified by magnetic negative isolation, whereas CD8+ TEMRA cells were enriched by FACS. Blood was collected in EDTA tubes and processed within 24 hours, with PBMCs isolated through density gradient centrifugation. PBMCs intended for TCR sequencing were cryopreserved in liquid nitrogen and were subsequently thawed in a 37 degrees C water bath. Purity of sorted or isolated CD4+, CD8+ and CD8+ TEMRA cells was at least 90%.

The rearrangement combines TRBV4-1 with TRBJ1-1; the D gene cannot be resolved reliably. Sequencing was done on a sample of CD8+ T cells from PBMCs. The clonotype comes from a human donor with multiple sclerosis. In nucleotides, the sequence is TGCGCCAGCAGCCTTCCCTCGAACACTGAAGCTTTCTTT. Translation gives CASSLPSNTEAFF.